This TCR beta chain was recovered during a study of blood T cell repertoires in COVID-19. Study context: Whether acute or convalescent, the COVID-19 samples came from the United States, Italy and Spain. PBMCs, B-cell-depleted T cells, or T cells were the source of the cDNA or gDNA that made up the material.

Study processing details: Reference gene primer amplification yielded estimated nucleated cell counts. The protocol was immunoSEQ multiplex PCR, while the TCRdb copy is restricted to in-frame clones and leaves out a portion. The D gene and trimming were derived from the DNA, and the V and J assignments and clone size from that table. The data show 70,000 or so clones, about 86% seen once. Germline V gene lookup returns CDR1 LNHDA and CDR2 SQIVND (reference sequence). Trimming removed 5 bases at V and 0 bases at J, with 16 bases between. The CDR3 consists of 17 residues. This TCR was sampled from a man aged 45 to 65 with acute or convalescent COVID-19. V and J are TRBV19 and TRBJ2-2, with D perhaps TRBD2 (6 bases). The sample taken for sequencing was peripheral blood. Here the CDR3 reads CASSSRRRAPNTGELFF. In DNA, the CDR3 is TGTGCCAGTAGTTCCCGGCGGAGGGCCCCGAACACCGGGGAGCTGTTTTTT.